This TCR beta chain stems from a study of long-term antiretroviral therapy in people with HIV. The assay used was immunoSEQ (version v3.0), run at survey level. The data were produced by immunoSEQ multiplex PCR, yet TCRdb's version contains in-frame clones alone and is incomplete. The sample shows around 30,000 clones, over 75% of them seen only once. Germline V gene sequence: CDR1 SGHAT, CDR2 FQNNGV. CDR3 size: 16 residues. The V end lost 2 bases, the J end lost 5 bases, and 15 bases lay between the germline ends. The origin of this receptor is a man aged 18 to 30 with HIV. The specimen was unsorted PBMCs, collected about 3.5 years after starting antiretroviral therapy. The J gene is TRBJ1-4, the V gene TRBV11-2, with D perhaps TRBD1 (6 bases). This CDR3 reads CASSLFAGTSNEKLFF. Here the CDR3 DNA reads TGTGCCAGCAGCTTATTTGCCGGGACATCGAATGAAAAACTGTTTTTT.